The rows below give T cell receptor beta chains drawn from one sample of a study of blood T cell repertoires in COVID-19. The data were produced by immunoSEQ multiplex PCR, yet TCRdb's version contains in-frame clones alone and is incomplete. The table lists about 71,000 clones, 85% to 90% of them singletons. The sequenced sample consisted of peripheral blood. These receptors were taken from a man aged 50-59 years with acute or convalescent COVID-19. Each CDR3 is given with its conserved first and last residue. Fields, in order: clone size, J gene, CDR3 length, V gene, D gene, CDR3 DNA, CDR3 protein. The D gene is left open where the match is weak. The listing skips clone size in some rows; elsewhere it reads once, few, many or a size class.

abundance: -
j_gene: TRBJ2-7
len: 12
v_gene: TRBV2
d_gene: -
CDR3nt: TGTGCCAGCGGGACAACCACCTACGAGCAGTACTTC
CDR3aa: CASGTTTYEQYF

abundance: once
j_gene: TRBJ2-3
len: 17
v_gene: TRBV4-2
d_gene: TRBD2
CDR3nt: TGTGCCAGCAGCCAAACCCTAGCGGGAGATCGAACAGATACGCAGTATTTT
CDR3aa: CASSQTLAGDRTDTQYF

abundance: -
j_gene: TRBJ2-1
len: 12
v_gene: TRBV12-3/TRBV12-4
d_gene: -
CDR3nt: TGTGCCAGCAGCCTGCGGGACAATGAGCAGTTCTTC
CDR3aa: CASSLRDNEQFF

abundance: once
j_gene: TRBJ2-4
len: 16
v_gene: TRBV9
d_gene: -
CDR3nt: TGTGCCAGCAGCGTAGGAGGGAACCGGGCCCAAAACATTCAGTACTTC
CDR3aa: CASSVGGNRAQNIQYF

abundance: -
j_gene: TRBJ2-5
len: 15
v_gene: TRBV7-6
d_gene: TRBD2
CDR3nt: TGTGCCAGCAGCTTAGCTACTAGCGTGACAGAGACCCAGTACTTC
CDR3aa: CASSLATSVTETQYF

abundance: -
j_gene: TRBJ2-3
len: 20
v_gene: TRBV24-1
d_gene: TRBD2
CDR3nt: TGTGCCACCAGTGACTGGACTAGCGGGAGGGCCGAGGAACTCCGGGATACGCAGTATTTT
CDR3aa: CATSDWTSGRAEELRDTQYF

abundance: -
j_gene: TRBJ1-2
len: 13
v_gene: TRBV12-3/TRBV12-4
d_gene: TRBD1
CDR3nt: TGTGCCAGCAGTCCGCGGACAGGGGAAGGCTACACCTTC
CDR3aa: CASSPRTGEGYTF

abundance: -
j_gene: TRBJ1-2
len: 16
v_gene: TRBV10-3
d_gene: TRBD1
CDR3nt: TGTGCCATCAGACCGGGACAGGGAACAGCTAACTATGGCTACACCTTC
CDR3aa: CAIRPGQGTANYGYTF

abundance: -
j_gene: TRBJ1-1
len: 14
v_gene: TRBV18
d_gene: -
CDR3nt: TGTGCCAGCTCCGAGGGAGGGCAAGCCACTGAAGCTTTCTTT
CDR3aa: CASSEGGQATEAFF

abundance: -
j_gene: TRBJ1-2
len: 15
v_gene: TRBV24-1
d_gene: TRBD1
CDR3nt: TGTGCCACCAGTAACGGGACAGATCGTCACTATGGCTACACCTTC
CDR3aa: CATSNGTDRHYGYTF

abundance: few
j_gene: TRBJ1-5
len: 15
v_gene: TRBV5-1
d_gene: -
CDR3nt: TGCGCCAGCAGCTTGGCCGGGAGGGAGAACCAGCCCCAGCATTTT
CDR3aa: CASSLAGRENQPQHF

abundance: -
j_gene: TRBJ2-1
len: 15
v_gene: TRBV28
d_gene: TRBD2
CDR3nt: TGTGCCAGCTCTTCGAGCGGGAGGGATTACAATGAGCAGTTCTTC
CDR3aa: CASSSSGRDYNEQFF

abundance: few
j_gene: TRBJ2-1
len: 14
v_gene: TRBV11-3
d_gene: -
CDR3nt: TGTGCCAGCAGCCCTTCGAGGTCCTACAATGAGCAGTTCTTC
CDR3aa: CASSPSRSYNEQFF

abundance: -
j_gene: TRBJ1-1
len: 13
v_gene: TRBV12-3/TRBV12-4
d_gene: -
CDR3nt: TGTGCCAGCAGTTTATCCATGAACACTGAAGCTTTCTTT
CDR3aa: CASSLSMNTEAFF

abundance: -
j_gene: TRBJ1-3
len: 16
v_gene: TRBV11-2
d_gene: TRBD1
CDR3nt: TGTGCCAGCAGCTCCGTTCGAGGACAGGGGGCGGACACCATATATTTT
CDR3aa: CASSSVRGQGADTIYF

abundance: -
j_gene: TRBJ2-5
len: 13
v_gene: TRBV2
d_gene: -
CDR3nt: TGTGCCAGCAGTTTGGACTACCAAGAGACCCAGTACTTC
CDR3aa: CASSLDYQETQYF